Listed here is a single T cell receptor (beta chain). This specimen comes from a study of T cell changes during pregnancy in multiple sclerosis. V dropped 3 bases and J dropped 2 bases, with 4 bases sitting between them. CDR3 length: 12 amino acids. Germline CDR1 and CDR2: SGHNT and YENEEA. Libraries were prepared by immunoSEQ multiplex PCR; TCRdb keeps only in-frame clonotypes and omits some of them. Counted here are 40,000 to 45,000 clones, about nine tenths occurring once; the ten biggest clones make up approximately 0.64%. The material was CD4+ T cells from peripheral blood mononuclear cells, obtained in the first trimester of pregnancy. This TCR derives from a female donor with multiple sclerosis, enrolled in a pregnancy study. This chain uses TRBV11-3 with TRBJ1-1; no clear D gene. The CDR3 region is CASSLTNTEAFF. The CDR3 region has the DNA TGTGCCAGCAGCTTGACAAACACTGAAGCTTTCTTT.